Listed below are T cell receptor beta chains from one sample, sequenced in a study of early T cells in non-severe SARS-CoV-2 infection. In TCRdb, the 5' RACE reads were re-called with MiXCR into one record per CDR3 protein. The sample carries about 37,000 distinct CDR3 sequences, about 5.3% recorded once. Material: whole blood, obtained at baseline. Source of these receptors: an adult who was a healthcare worker with PCR-confirmed SARS-CoV-2 infection or an uninfected control (not recorded which). Both conserved end residues are part of each CDR3. The order of the fields is V gene, clone size, D gene, J gene, CDR3 protein, CDR3 DNA. The D gene is left open where the match is weak. Clone size is not always given. Where it is, it says once, few, many or a class for expanded clones.

TRBV10-3	many	TRBD1	TRBJ2-1	CAISESGTVWNEQFF	TGTGCCATCAGTGAGTCGGGGACAGTTTGGAATGAGCAGTTCTTC
TRBV12-3/TRBV12-4	many	-	TRBJ1-2	CASSIKIKGYGYTF	TGTGCCAGCAGCATCAAAATAAAGGGCTATGGCTACACCTTC
TRBV20-1	many	TRBD2	TRBJ2-1	CSARAIAGGPVVSYNEQFF	TGCAGTGCTAGAGCTATAGCGGGAGGGCCAGTCGTTTCCTACAATGAGCAGTTCTTC
TRBV28	many	-	TRBJ1-5	CASSLLSSGVNQPQHF	TGTGCCAGCAGTTTATTATCCTCAGGGGTCAATCAGCCCCAGCATTTT
TRBV5-1	many	TRBD2	TRBJ2-1	CASSLDSGASSKQFF	TGCGCCAGCAGCTTGGACAGCGGGGCCTCCAGTAAGCAGTTCTTC
TRBV18	few	-	TRBJ1-1	CASSPHEGAEAFF	TGTGCCAGCTCACCGCACGAGGGTGCGGAAGCTTTCTTT
TRBV6-5	many	-	TRBJ2-7	CASMVGYEQYF	TGTGCCAGCATGGTGGGGTACGAGCAGTACTTC
TRBV28	many	-	TRBJ2-2	CASSSQPGELFF	TGTGCCAGCAGCTCCCAGCCCGGGGAGCTGTTTTTT
TRBV6-1	-	-	TRBJ2-2	CASSEWGGGGELFF	TGTGCCAGCAGTGAATGGGGGGGCGGCGGGGAGCTGTTTTTT
TRBV7-2	many	-	TRBJ2-1	CASSLPWGVNEQFF	TGTGCCAGCAGCTTACCCTGGGGGGTCAATGAGCAGTTCTTC
TRBV11-2	many	-	TRBJ2-1	CASSLADEQFF	TGTGCCAGCAGCTTAGCGGATGAGCAGTTCTTC
TRBV28	many	-	TRBJ2-6	CASSFWSGANVLTF	TGTGCCAGCAGTTTTTGGTCCGGGGCCAACGTCCTGACTTTC
TRBV24-1	many	-	TRBJ1-5	CATSDPRQGGNQPQHF	TGTGCCACCAGTGACCCCCGGCAGGGCGGCAATCAGCCCCAGCATTTT
TRBV29-1	many	-	TRBJ1-3	CSVMGGKRTGNTIYF	TGCAGCGTTATGGGTGGGAAGAGGACTGGAAACACCATATATTTT
TRBV24-1	many	-	TRBJ1-2	CADRGESYGYTF	TGTGCCGACCGGGGGGAAAGCTATGGCTACACCTTC
TRBV18	-	-	TRBJ2-5	CASSHTGTKETQYF	TGTGCCAGCTCACACACCGGGACAAAAGAGACCCAGTACTTC